The entry below gives a single T cell receptor beta chain sequence along with its context. Survey-level immunoSEQ sequencing profiled the TCR beta repertoire. Some clones are missing from TCRdb's copy, which holds only in-frame ones; the method was immunoSEQ multiplex PCR. This sample carries approximately 70,000 clones, roughly 95% of them seen once, and the ten largest clones take under 4.5%. The CDR3 is 15 amino acids. Trimming stripped 3 bases from V and 4 bases from J, with 16 bases between. Germline CDR1 reads KGHSH; CDR2 reads LQKENI. The sequenced sample consisted of PBMCs. This clonotype was sampled from a man aged 35 to 55 with rheumatoid arthritis. The chain combines TRBV18 with TRBJ2-7; D not resolved. CDR3 sequence: CASSPLSPGVYEQYF. In DNA, the CDR3 is TGTGCCAGCTCACCCCTGTCACCGGGCGTTTACGAGCAGTACTTC.